This entry lists 16 T cell receptor beta chains sequenced from one sample in a study of blood T cell repertoires in COVID-19. The protocol was immunoSEQ multiplex PCR, while the TCRdb copy is restricted to in-frame clones and leaves out a portion. Among 250,000 to 300,000 clones listed, roughly four fifths were seen once. Sequenced input: PBMCs or T cells enriched from blood (not recorded which). The source is a man in his forties who had been exposed to COVID-19.

The V and J genes are TRBV7-2 and TRBJ2-1; 7 bases match TRBD2. This CDR3 region has 15 residues. The germline V gene has CDR1 SGHTA and CDR2 FQGNSA. The J segment lost 9 bases and the V segment lost 5 bases, leaving 13 bases of the junction unmatched. CDR3 bases: TGTGCCAGCAGCGAGCGCGGCGGGAGTTCGTTTGAGCAGTTCTTC. This sequence encodes CASSERGGSSFEQFF.

This clone has only a few counts. The CDR3 DNA sequence: TGTGCCAGCAGCCAAGGACAGACCTACGAGCAGTACTTC. Its protein is CASSQGQTYEQYF. V is TRBV9 and J is TRBJ2-7; D might be TRBD1 (6 bases). V shed 4 bases and J shed 2 bases, with 10 bases lying between them. The length of the CDR3 is 13 residues. The germline V gene has CDR1 SGDLS and CDR2 YYNGEE.

This chain links TRBV10-3 with TRBJ1-3; D is unclear. Trimming left V 11 bases short and J 1 base short, with 6 bases between. This CDR3 comprises 11 residues. Germline values: CDR1 ENHRY, CDR2 SYGVKD. The CDR3 loop is CASGSGNTIYF. CDR3 DNA: TGTGCCTCCGGTTCTGGAAACACCATATATTTT.

V and J are TRBV9 and TRBJ1-3, with D perhaps TRBD1 (5 bases). Germline V gene sequence: CDR1 SGDLS, CDR2 YYNGEE. The CDR3 covers 16 residues. V was shortened by 4 bases and J by 0 bases, with 14 bases between the two germline ends. CDR3 sequence (DNA): TGTGCCAGCAGCTATCAGGGAGGGTCCTCTGGAAACACCATATATTTT. Its protein is CASSYQGGSSGNTIYF.

This sequence joins TRBV6-4 and TRBJ2-2, with 8 bases identical to TRBD2. The CDR3 runs to 15 residues. V lost 3 bases, J lost 0 bases, and 0 bases stayed unmatched. Germline V gene sequence: CDR1 MRHNA, CDR2 SNTAGT. In DNA, the CDR3 is TGTGCCAGCAGTGAAGCGGGAGCGAACACCGGGGAGCTGTTTTTT. Translation gives CASSEAGANTGELFF.

This chain connects TRBV6-6 to TRBJ2-7; 12 bases line up with TRBD2. This CDR3 is 16 amino acids long. Trimming removed 4 bases from V and 0 bases from J; junction bases left unmatched: 4. Per germline, CDR1 MNHNY and CDR2 SVGAGI (reference sequence). CDR3 protein: CASSSSGRAVSYEQYF. DNA for the CDR3: TGTGCCAGCAGTTCTAGCGGGAGGGCAGTCTCCTACGAGCAGTACTTC.

The chain joins TRBV11-2 to TRBJ2-1; TRBD2 matches 10 bases. Germline V CDR1 and CDR2: SGHAT, FQNNGV. Unmatched junction bases numbered 6, after V lost 7 bases and J lost 3 bases. The CDR3 sequence is 15 residues long. CDR3 sequence: CASIISGGIYNEQFF. The CDR3 nucleotides read TGTGCCAGCATCATTAGCGGGGGGATCTACAATGAGCAGTTCTTC.

The chain combines TRBV3-1 (or the pseudogene TRBV3-2) with TRBJ2-2, with 12 bases aligning to TRBD2. Germline CDR1 reads LGHDT; CDR2 reads YNNKEL (reference sequence). V lost 4 bases to trimming and J lost 7 bases; unmatched junction nucleotides: 1. This CDR3 is built from 14 residues. The CDR3 region is CASSRLAGVGELFF. CDR3 DNA: TGTGCCAGCAGCCGACTAGCGGGAGTCGGGGAGCTGTTTTTT.

The sample holds a few counts of this clone. J is TRBJ2-7 and V is TRBV6-1; D not resolved. V was pared by 0 bases and J by 4 bases, with 4 bases between. CDR1 is MNHNS, CDR2 SASEGT, per germline. This CDR3 contains 12 residues. As DNA, the CDR3 is TGTGCCAGCAGTGAAGCCCCATACGAGCAGTACTTC. It translates to CASSEAPYEQYF.

The chain is built from TRBV6-5 and TRBJ2-7; 7 bases are shared with TRBD2. The CDR3 covers 15 residues. Germline-derived CDR1 and CDR2 are MNHEY and SVGAGI. V was pared by 4 bases and J by 3 bases, with 9 bases of the junction left unmatched. The DNA for the CDR3 is TGTGCCAGCAGTTCCCCTGCGGGAGCGCACTACGAGCAGTACTTC. Translating gives CASSSPAGAHYEQYF.

The CDR3 DNA reads TGTGCCAGCAGTTTCCTGAGCGGGAGTAGGGCCAACGTCCTGACTTTC. The encoded protein is CASSFLSGSRANVLTF. This rearrangement joins TRBV11-2 to TRBJ2-6; 8 positions match TRBD2. CDR1 and CDR2 (germline): SGHAT, FQNNGV. The CDR3 covers 16 residues. After removal of 6 bases from V and 5 bases from J, the junction contained 9 bases not matched to a gene.

This clone appeared a single time. This chain links TRBV30 with TRBJ1-5, with 8 bases fitting TRBD1. Germline CDR1 is GTSNPN and CDR2 is SVGIG (reference sequence). The CDR3 has 15 amino acids. V shed 3 bases, J shed 4 bases, and the junction held 8 bases outside the gene matches. The CDR3 region has the DNA TGTGCCTGGAGCCGAGGACAGGGTTCAAATCAGCCCCAGCATTTT. Its protein is CAWSRGQGSNQPQHF.

The gene calls are TRBV14 and TRBJ2-1; the D gene is possibly TRBD1 (5 bases). V was shortened by 0 bases and J by 3 bases, with 12 bases between the two germline ends. The CDR3 extends over 16 amino acids. Germline CDR1 is SGHDN and CDR2 is FVKESK. The CDR3 sequence: CASSQDEDSFYNEQFF. The CDR3, as DNA: TGTGCCAGCAGCCAAGATGAAGACAGCTTCTACAATGAGCAGTTCTTC.

The gene calls are TRBV10-2 and TRBJ1-1; D gene uncertain. Trimming pared 7 bases from V and 0 bases from J, leaving 24 bases between. Germline-derived CDR1 and CDR2 are WSHSY and SAAADI. The CDR3 spans 18 residues. CDR3 loop: CASKLQSGGRIMNTEAFF. DNA for the CDR3: TGCGCCAGCAAACTCCAATCGGGCGGGCGGATTATGAACACTGAAGCTTTCTTT.

The CDR3 sequence is CALRSEWFSGAKEKLFF. Here the CDR3 DNA reads TGTGCCTTACGGTCCGAGTGGTTCTCAGGGGCGAAAGAAAAACTGTTTTTT. V is TRBV30 and J is TRBJ1-4, with D possibly TRBD1 on 6 matching bases. CDR1 is GTSNPN and CDR2 is SVGIG in the germline V gene (reference sequence). The CDR3 loop spans 17 amino acids. With 7 bases removed from V and 8 bases from J, the gap between germline ends came to 29 bases.

This clone was found a few times. V usage is TRBV9 and J usage is TRBJ1-2; TRBD1 agrees at 9 bases. Germline V gene sequence: CDR1 SGDLS, CDR2 YYNGEE. This CDR3 is 15 amino acids long. Unmatched junction bases numbered 8, after V lost 1 base and J lost 7 bases. CDR3 sequence: CASSVSQGAIGGYTF. For the CDR3, the DNA is TGTGCCAGCAGCGTATCACAGGGGGCTATTGGTGGCTACACCTTC.